The 21 T cell receptor beta chains in this list originate from one sample, sequenced in a study of T cells in Graves' hyperthyroidism and ophthalmopathy. RNA transcripts yielded amplified TCR beta CDR3 regions. The HTBI primer set served for first-round RT-PCR of the TCR CDR3. MiXCR was run by TCRdb on the multiplex PCR reads, yielding one entry per CDR3 protein. The profile covers about 350,000 distinct CDR3 sequences, with approximately 15% appearing a single time and about 22% taken by the ten largest. The specimen sequenced was blood. Receptors were obtained from a woman aged 30 to 39 with Graves' hyperthyroidism.

This clonotype was seen at least ten times. The gene calls are TRBV6-1 and TRBJ1-2, with a tentative D call TRBD1 (6 bases). This CDR3 has 13 residues. CDR1 is MNHNS and CDR2 is SASEGT in the germline V gene. V was shortened by 7 bases and J by 8 bases, with 17 bases between the two germline ends. The CDR3 spells CASTNTGAGGYTF. Here the CDR3 DNA reads TGTGCCAGCACCAACACGGGGGCAGGAGGCTACACCTTC.

V usage is TRBV20-1 and J usage is TRBJ2-7; D not certain. Germline V gene sequence: CDR1 DFQATT, CDR2 SNEGSKA (reference sequence). Deletions cut 3 bases from V and 7 bases from J, with 13 bases between. The CDR3 is 12 residues long. CDR3 nucleotides: TGCAGTGCTAGGAGGTTAGGTTTGGAGCAGTACTTC. Amino acids: CSARRLGLEQYF.

V is TRBV20-1 and J is TRBJ1-5; D not resolved. This CDR3 has 12 amino acids. Trimming took off 6 bases at V and 7 bases at J, with 13 bases between the two ends. CDR1 DFQATT and CDR2 SNEGSKA come from the germline V gene (reference sequence). The CDR3 bases are TGCAGTGCCGGGCACGGGTTCCAGCCCCAGCATTTT. Its protein product is CSAGHGFQPQHF.

This clonotype showed up many times. This rearrangement joins TRBV11-2 to TRBJ2-2, with TRBD2 matching 8 bases. Germline CDR1 reads SGHAT; CDR2 reads FQNNGV. Trimming removed 5 bases from V and 5 bases from J; junction bases left unmatched: 1. CDR3 size: 13 residues. Here the CDR3 reads CASSRGGTGELFF. In DNA, the CDR3 is TGTGCCAGCAGCCGGGGGGGAACCGGGGAGCTGTTTTTT. The variable domain in full, with the rest retrieved from reference TRBV11-2 and TRBJ2-2, is EAGVAQSPRYKIIEKRQSVAFWCNPISGHATLYWYQQILGQGPKLLIQFQNNGVVDDSQLPKDRFSAERLKGVDSTLKIQPAKLEDSAVYLCASSRGGTGELFFGEGSRLTVL.

This clonotype was seen many times. The chain carries TRBV12-3 or TRBV12-4 and TRBJ2-7; the D call may be TRBD1 or TRBD2 (5 bases each). V was shortened by 3 bases and J by 12 bases, with 12 bases between the two germline ends. CDR3 size: 11 residues. CDR3 in DNA: TGTGCCAGCAGTTTTGGGGACCCGCCGTACTTC. Translation: CASSFGDPPYF.

This clonotype was seen at least ten times. The gene calls are TRBV7-2 and TRBJ2-1; D call uncertain. This CDR3 region has 13 residues. V was pared by 3 bases and J by 7 bases, with 10 bases between. Germline V lookup: CDR1 SGHTA, CDR2 FQGNSA. The CDR3 sequence: CASSFVRENEQFF. The CDR3 DNA follows: TGTGCCAGCAGCTTTGTACGTGAGAATGAGCAGTTCTTC.

This clonotype was counted many times. This chain connects TRBV28 to TRBJ1-2; 8 bases are shared with TRBD1. Germline V gives CDR1 MDHEN, CDR2 SYDVKM. This CDR3 spans 15 amino acids. With 7 bases clipped from V and 4 bases from J, the junction kept 11 bases outside the gene matches. The CDR3 spells CASTGQTGAGYGYTF. CDR3 coding DNA: TGTGCCAGCACCGGACAGACAGGGGCTGGCTATGGCTACACCTTC.

The chain links TRBV9 to TRBJ1-2; the match to TRBD1 covers 8 bases. The germline V gene has CDR1 SGDLS and CDR2 YYNGEE. V lost 4 bases, J lost 5 bases, and 4 bases stayed unmatched. The length of the CDR3 is 13 residues. The CDR3 spells CASSPRDRYGYTF. CDR3 bases: TGTGCCAGCAGCCCACGGGACAGGTATGGCTACACCTTC.

This clonotype appeared many times. The CDR3 spells CAAWTGYTGELFF. CDR3 DNA: TGTGCCGCCTGGACAGGGTACACCGGGGAGCTGTTTTTT. The chain combines TRBV30 with TRBJ2-2; the match to TRBD1 covers 8 bases. The CDR3 has 13 residues. V lost 8 bases, J lost 3 bases, and 5 bases stayed unmatched. Germline-derived CDR1 and CDR2 are GTSNPN and SVGIG (reference sequence).

This sequence joins TRBV12-3 or TRBV12-4 and TRBJ2-3, with 8 nucleotides matching TRBD1. The CDR3 has 16 residues. The V segment lost 5 bases and the J segment 1 base; nucleotides outside the gene matches: 8. The CDR3 sequence is CASSAPGGRGTDTQYF. The DNA of the CDR3 is TGTGCCAGCAGTGCCCCAGGGGGCAGGGGCACAGATACGCAGTATTTT.

This clonotype was observed at least ten times. This sequence joins TRBV18 and TRBJ1-3; D uncertain. Germline V gene lookup returns CDR1 KGHSH and CDR2 LQKENI. CDR3 length: 16 residues. The V end was cut by 3 bases, the J end by 0 bases, with 12 bases between. The CDR3 spells CASSPEVISSGNTIYF. CDR3 DNA sequence: TGTGCCAGCTCACCGGAGGTCATAAGCTCTGGAAACACCATATATTTT. Supplemented by reference TRBV18 and TRBJ1-3, the full variable domain reads NAGVMQNPRHLVRRRGQEARLRCSPMKGHSHVYWYRQLPEEGLKFMVYLQKENIIDESGMPKERFSAEFPKEGPSILRIQQVVRGDSAAYFCASSPEVISSGNTIYFGEGSWLTVV.

This chain connects TRBV19 to TRBJ2-7, with D possibly matching TRBD2 (5 bases). The CDR3 consists of 14 residues. The V gene's germline CDR1 is LNHDA and CDR2 SQIVND (reference sequence). V lost 4 bases, J lost 0 bases, and 10 bases lay in between. In DNA, the CDR3 is TGTGCCAGTAGTAGCGAGGGTCCCTCCTACGAGCAGTACTTC. It specifies CASSSEGPSYEQYF.

The V and J genes are TRBV3-1 and TRBJ2-7, with 7 bases matching TRBD2. There are 16 residues in the CDR3. J gave up 5 bases and V 1 base, and 11 bases lay outside the gene matches. Germline CDR1 and CDR2: LGHDT and YNNKEL (reference sequence). CDR3 amino acids: CASSQGWRERLHEQYF. Written as DNA, the CDR3 is TGTGCCAGCAGCCAAGGCTGGCGGGAGAGATTACACGAGCAGTACTTC.

This clonotype was detected many times. The J gene is TRBJ1-5, the V gene TRBV19; D is possibly TRBD1 (6 bases). CDR1 and CDR2 (germline): LNHDA, SQIVND (reference sequence). This CDR3 is 12 amino acids long. V lost 10 bases to trimming and J lost 9 bases, with 16 bases between them. The CDR3 region is CATWPTRGPQHF. The CDR3 DNA reads TGTGCCACCTGGCCTACCAGGGGGCCCCAGCATTTT.

This clonotype was seen many times. This rearrangement joins TRBV5-1 to TRBJ1-1, with D perhaps matching TRBD1 (6 bases). Germline assignment: CDR1 SGHRS and CDR2 YFSETQ. This CDR3 has 18 residues. V was clipped by 0 bases and J by 0 bases, with 18 bases between them. The CDR3 loop reads CASSLGFRGEYMNTEAFF. The CDR3 region has the DNA TGCGCCAGCAGCTTGGGTTTCAGGGGAGAATACATGAACACTGAAGCTTTCTTT.

This clonotype was seen at least ten times. The chain links TRBV20-1 to TRBJ2-7, with D tentatively TRBD1 (6 bases). The CDR3 is made up of 15 amino acids. V dropped 3 bases and J dropped 0 bases, with 15 bases sitting between them. Germline values: CDR1 DFQATT, CDR2 SNEGSKA (reference sequence). The CDR3 bases are TGCAGTGCTAGTGTTCGCCGGGACATCTCCTACGAGCAGTACTTC. It encodes CSASVRRDISYEQYF.

This clonotype has a handful of counts. The chain joins TRBV20-1 to TRBJ2-1; D might be TRBD1 or TRBD2, each matching 5 bases. V was cut by 3 bases and J by 9 bases, with 12 bases left in between. The CDR3 is made up of 12 amino acids. Germline V gene sequence: CDR1 DFQATT, CDR2 SNEGSKA (reference sequence). In DNA, the CDR3 is TGCAGTGCTAGTACATGGGACCTTGAGCAGTTCTTC. As protein: CSASTWDLEQFF.

V usage is TRBV20-1 and J usage is TRBJ2-2; TRBD1 is a possible D gene (6 bases). V shed 4 bases and J shed 2 bases, with 8 bases lying between them. Germline values: CDR1 DFQATT, CDR2 SNEGSKA (reference sequence). The CDR3 totals 13 residues. The CDR3 region has the DNA TGCAGTGCTATGGACAGAAACACCGGGGAGCTGTTTTTT. It codes for CSAMDRNTGELFF.

This clonotype came up many times. The chain joins TRBV5-1 to TRBJ2-2; 9 bases are a match to TRBD2. CDR1 is SGHRS and CDR2 is YFSETQ in the germline V gene. The V gene end was trimmed by 6 bases and the J gene end by 2 bases; junction bases not matched to a gene: 5. The CDR3 extends over 15 amino acids. CDR3 in amino acids: CASNPSGANTGELFF. CDR3 nucleotide sequence: TGCGCCAGCAACCCTAGCGGGGCTAACACCGGGGAGCTGTTTTTT.

The chain's CDR3 is CASSFTDTDTQYF. The CDR3 coding sequence is TGTGCCAGCAGTTTCACAGACACAGATACGCAGTATTTT. This rearrangement joins TRBV28 to TRBJ2-3; D gene ambiguous. CDR1 and CDR2 from the germline V gene are MDHEN and SYDVKM. This CDR3 contains 13 residues. V shed 3 bases and J shed 2 bases, with 6 bases lying between them. Drawing the rest from reference TRBV28 and TRBJ2-3, the complete variable domain is DVKVTQSSRYLVKRTGEKVFLECVQDMDHENMFWYRQDPGLGLRLIYFSYDVKMKEKGDIPEGYSVSREKKERFSLILESASTNQTSMYLCASSFTDTDTQYFGPGTRLTVL.

A few counts support this clonotype. This chain's CDR3 is CSAREGGGHLGEQYF. The CDR3 DNA reads TGCAGTGCTAGAGAAGGAGGGGGGCACCTGGGCGAGCAGTACTTC. The V and J genes are TRBV20-1 and TRBJ2-7, with D possibly being TRBD1 or TRBD2 (6 bases each). From germline, CDR1 is DFQATT and CDR2 SNEGSKA (reference sequence). Trimming removed 0 bases at V and 6 bases at J, with 18 bases between. This CDR3 spans 15 amino acids.